These 24 T cell receptor beta chains share one sample of origin, sequenced in a study of identical twins. TCRdb re-called the 5' RACE reads through MiXCR, storing one row per CDR3 protein. The profile shows about 660,000 distinct CDR3 sequences, 8.6% of them singletons. In addition, the sample was reused for a study of yellow fever vaccine responses in identical twins.

The sequencing sample was made of PBMCs. These TCRs come from a woman under 30 in good health.

In this sample, this clonotype turned up many times. The CDR3: CASSLGQGLNQPQHF. Written as DNA, the CDR3 is TGTGCCAGCAGTTTAGGACAGGGACTAAATCAGCCCCAGCATTTT. The chain carries TRBV12-3 or TRBV12-4 and TRBJ1-5; 7 bases align to TRBD1. V gave up 1 base and J gave up 4 bases; unmatched junction bases: 4. There are 15 residues in the CDR3.

This clonotype has at least ten counts. V gene TRBV7-2 combines with J gene TRBJ1-5, with a weak D call TRBD1 (6 bases). This CDR3 spans 16 amino acids. The germline V gene has CDR1 SGHTA and CDR2 FQGNSA. Trimming stripped 5 bases from V and 4 bases from J, with 18 bases between. This CDR3 is CASSPGGGGGNQPQHF. The CDR3 nucleotides are TGTGCCAGCAGCCCAGGAGGAGGGGGGGGGAATCAGCCCCAGCATTTT.

Many counts were recorded for this clonotype. The rearrangement uses TRBV10-3 and TRBJ2-6, with D hard to call. Germline CDR1 ENHRY, CDR2 SYGVKD. The CDR3 length is 18 residues. Between the trimmed V and J ends, which lost 10 bases and 0 bases, there was a span of 22 bases. The CDR3 here is CATQTDGSTFSGANVLTF. DNA for the CDR3: TGTGCCACACAGACGGACGGATCAACTTTCTCTGGGGCCAACGTCCTGACTTTC.

This clonotype was observed at least ten times. V usage is TRBV29-1 and J usage is TRBJ2-3; no definite D call. Trimming pared 8 bases from V and 4 bases from J, leaving 10 bases between. Per the germline V gene, CDR1 is SQVTM and CDR2 is ANQGSEA. The length of the CDR3 is 11 residues. The CDR3 bases are TGCAGCACGAACGCCGCAGATACGCAGTATTTT. It yields the protein CSTNAADTQYF.

Many counts were recorded for this clonotype. V and J are TRBV3-1 and TRBJ1-2, with unresolved D. Trimming left V 1 base short and J 4 bases short, with 13 bases between. The length of the CDR3 is 15 residues. The germline V gene encodes CDR1 LGHDT and CDR2 YNNKEL (reference sequence). In nucleotides, the CDR3 is TGTGCCAGCAGCCAAGCCCCCAGAACGGTCTATGGCTACACCTTC. Its translation is CASSQAPRTVYGYTF. Supplemented by reference TRBV3-1 and TRBJ1-2, the full variable domain reads DTAVSQTPKYLVTQMGNDKSIKCEQNLGHDTMYWYKQDSKKFLKIMFSYNNKELIINETVPNRFSPKSPDKAHLNLHINSLELGDSAVYFCASSQAPRTVYGYTFGSGTRLTVV.

This clonotype showed up just a few times. The chain joins TRBV20-1 to TRBJ2-1, with a possible D match to TRBD2 (6 bases). Germline values: CDR1 DFQATT, CDR2 SNEGSKA (reference sequence). Trimming left V 7 bases short and J 2 bases short, with 21 bases between. The CDR3 loop spans 16 amino acids. The CDR3 region is CSVCGAGSKTYNEQFF. The CDR3 bases are TGCAGTGTGTGCGGGGCAGGGAGTAAAACCTACAATGAGCAGTTCTTC.

J is TRBJ2-7 and V is TRBV6-5; D is uncertain. Per the germline V gene, CDR1 is MNHEY and CDR2 is SVGAGI. Between the trimmed V and J ends, which lost 2 bases and 0 bases, there was a span of 8 bases. The CDR3 consists of 14 residues. CDR3 protein: CASSYIRASYEQYF. The CDR3 nucleotides are TGTGCCAGCAGTTACATTAGGGCCTCCTACGAGCAGTACTTC.

In this sample, this clonotype turned up a few times. This chain joins TRBV7-9 and TRBJ2-1; perhaps TRBD2 as D (5 bases). V was shortened by 1 base and J by 8 bases, with 9 bases between the two germline ends. CDR1 and CDR2 from the germline V gene are SEHNR and FQNEAQ (reference sequence). The CDR3 covers 13 residues. This CDR3 reads CASSLGGSYEQFF. Here the CDR3 DNA reads TGTGCCAGCAGCTTAGGAGGGAGTTATGAGCAGTTCTTC.

This clonotype was counted between two and nine times. The rearrangement uses TRBV15 and TRBJ2-3; D is perhaps TRBD1 (6 bases). The V and J ends lost 7 bases and 0 bases respectively, with 8 bases between them. CDR1 LNHNV and CDR2 YYDKDF come from the germline V gene (reference sequence). The CDR3 is 13 amino acids. CDR3 coding DNA: TGTGCCACCACTACAGGGAGCACAGATACGCAGTATTTT. Amino acids: CATTTGSTDTQYF. Full variable domain (remainder filled in from reference TRBV15 and TRBJ2-3): DAMVIQNPRYQVTQFGKPVTLSCSQTLNHNVMYWYQQKSSQAPKLLFHYYDKDFNNEADTPDNFQSRRPNTSFCFLDIRSPGLGDTAMYLCATTTGSTDTQYFGPGTRLTVL.

This clonotype occurred a few times. This chain uses TRBV6-2 or TRBV6-3 with TRBJ2-1, with 7 bases aligning to TRBD1. Losses at the gene ends were 7 bases for V and 5 bases for J; bases not matched to a gene: 11. Per the germline V gene, CDR1 is MNHEY and CDR2 is SVGEGT. The CDR3 is 15 amino acids. The CDR3 coding sequence is TGTGCCAGCACACCCATCGACAGGGACGACAATGAGCAGTTCTTC. This gives the protein CASTPIDRDDNEQFF.

A few counts support this clonotype. The rearrangement links TRBV30 to TRBJ1-1; no clear D gene. The length of the CDR3 is 12 residues. V lost 2 bases to trimming and J lost 1 base, with 5 bases between them. Germline CDR1 GTSNPN, CDR2 SVGIG (reference sequence). In DNA, the CDR3 is TGTGCCTGGAGTTTAGGGAACACTGAAGCTTTCTTT. It codes for CAWSLGNTEAFF.

The chain employs TRBV20-1 and TRBJ2-3; D is uncertain. The CDR3 extends over 12 amino acids. V lost 4 bases and J lost 5, with 10 bases in between. Germline CDR1 DFQATT, CDR2 SNEGSKA (reference sequence). The CDR3 DNA sequence: TGCAGTGCTACTCTCCTCAGAGATACGCAGTATTTT. Translation: CSATLLRDTQYF.

This clonotype was observed a handful of times. This chain connects TRBV6-1 to TRBJ2-3; 9 bases align to TRBD2. The CDR3 consists of 16 residues. Trimming took 3 bases from V and 2 from J; bases not matched to a gene: 6. Germline CDR1 MNHNS, CDR2 SASEGT. CDR3 nucleotide sequence: TGTGCCAGCAGTGATGATCTAGCGGGGTTCACAGATACGCAGTATTTT. Translated, it gives CASSDDLAGFTDTQYF.

The table lists this clonotype with a few counts. The J gene is TRBJ1-5, the V gene TRBV7-8, with 8 bases identical to TRBD1. The ends lost 2 bases at V and 0 bases at J; junction bases unmatched: 6. CDR1 SGHVS and CDR2 FQNEAQ come from the germline V gene. CDR3 length: 17 residues. For the CDR3, the DNA is TGTGCCAGCAGCTTAAGACAGGGGCCTTATAGCAATCAGCCCCAGCATTTT. Protein product: CASSLRQGPYSNQPQHF.

The V gene is TRBV11-2, the J gene TRBJ2-1; D remains unclear. Trimming shortened V by 4 bases and J by 5 bases, and 12 bases separated the two germline ends. This CDR3 contains 14 residues. Germline-derived CDR1 and CDR2 are SGHAT and FQNNGV. This CDR3 reads CASSSFLDNNEQFF. CDR3 in DNA: TGTGCCAGCAGCTCCTTTCTAGACAACAATGAGCAGTTCTTC.

A few counts support this clonotype. The V gene is TRBV6-2 or TRBV6-3, the J gene TRBJ2-4; D may be TRBD1 or TRBD2 (6 bases each). V gave up 8 bases and J gave up 7 bases, with 15 bases separating them. The germline V gene has CDR1 MNHEY and CDR2 SVGEGT. This CDR3 has 13 amino acids. CDR3 region: CASSTGAGNIQYF. CDR3 nucleotides: TGTGCCAGCTCCACGGGGGCGGGGAACATTCAGTACTTC.

The DNA for the CDR3 is TGTGCCAGCAGTTTAAGCCAGTCTCGAGAGACCCAGTACTTC. Translated, it gives CASSLSQSRETQYF. This rearrangement joins TRBV12-3 or TRBV12-4 to TRBJ2-5; D unresolved. CDR3 length equals 14 residues. The germline V and J ends were trimmed by 2 bases and 4 bases, with 11 bases remaining between them.

The gene calls are TRBV20-1 and TRBJ2-7; no clear D. The V end lost 4 bases, the J end lost 5 bases, and 12 bases lay between the germline ends. The CDR3 extends over 12 amino acids. Germline CDR1 reads DFQATT; CDR2 reads SNEGSKA (reference sequence). CDR3 sequence (DNA): TGCAGTGCTACCGGCAGCTTCGACGAGCAGTACTTC. Translated: CSATGSFDEQYF.

The chain joins TRBV4-1 to TRBJ2-4, with 11 bases aligning to TRBD2. V dropped 2 bases and J dropped 3; count of bases not matched to a gene: 18. The CDR3 spans 21 residues. Germline CDR1 is MGHRA and CDR2 is YSYEKL. The CDR3 region has the DNA TGCGCCAGCAGCCAAACCCTGCTAGCGGGAGGAACTTCTCTGGGCAAAAACATTCAGTACTTC. Its protein is CASSQTLLAGGTSLGKNIQYF.

The J gene is TRBJ2-2, the V gene TRBV4-1; 9 nucleotides match TRBD1. Germline CDR1 and CDR2: MGHRA and YSYEKL. The junction had 3 bases not matched to a gene; V was cut back by 0 bases and J by 4 bases. This CDR3 contains 16 residues. CDR3 nucleotides: TGCGCCAGCAGCCAAGAACAGGGGGCGCCCACCGGGGAGCTGTTTTTT. Translation gives CASSQEQGAPTGELFF.

This clonotype was seen repeatedly, ten times or more. The chain joins TRBV15 to TRBJ2-2; 7 bases match TRBD2. The CDR3 totals 17 residues. Germline V gives CDR1 LNHNV, CDR2 YYDKDF (reference sequence). V dropped 0 bases and J dropped 5; count of bases not matched to a gene: 9. CDR3 residues: CATSRDVASGKTGELFF. CDR3 bases: TGTGCCACCAGCAGAGATGTGGCTAGCGGAAAGACCGGGGAGCTGTTTTTT.

In its sample, this clonotype was seen a few times. The rearrangement uses TRBV6-1 and TRBJ2-2; 12 nucleotides align to TRBD2. From germline, CDR1 is MNHNS and CDR2 SASEGT. The CDR3 length is 19 residues. Trimming took 6 bases from V and 7 from J; bases not matched to a gene: 18. The CDR3 DNA sequence: TGTGCCAGCAGAAACCTCGTAATGCCCGGGACTAGCGGGCGCGGGGAGCTGTTTTTT. Translated, it gives CASRNLVMPGTSGRGELFF.

This clonotype was picked up many times. In nucleotides, the CDR3 is TGTGCCAGCAGTGCCGCCTACGAGCAGTACTTC. This codes for CASSAAYEQYF. This chain links TRBV12-3 or TRBV12-4 with TRBJ2-7; D unclear. CDR3 size: 11 residues. V lost 5 bases and J lost 2, with 4 bases in between.

Only a few counts were recorded for this clonotype. The genes are TRBV18 and TRBJ1-6, with no clear D. Trimming took off 2 bases at V and 2 bases at J, with 7 bases between the two ends. In germline, CDR1 is KGHSH, CDR2 LQKENI. The CDR3 is 15 residues long. In DNA, the CDR3 is TGTGCCAGCTCACCAGGGGTGACCTATAATTCACCCCTCCACTTT. It yields the protein CASSPGVTYNSPLHF.